The sample holds one count of the clone carrying this TCR beta chain. The data derive from a study of blood T cell repertoires in COVID-19. In the study overall: There were acute and convalescent COVID-19 samples, and they came from the United States, Italy and Spain. PBMCs, B-cell-depleted T cells, or T cells were the source of the cDNA or gDNA that made up the material.

The CDR3 is 12 amino acids. Germline-derived CDR1 and CDR2 are WSHSY and SAAADI. V was pared by 6 bases and J by 10 bases, with 13 bases between. In the study's own analysis: Cell counts per sample came from amplifying reference gene primers. Measured with immunoSEQ multiplex PCR; TCRdb has only the in-frame clones, and not every one. V and J calls and clone size are as listed in that table; D and trimming were resolved from the DNA. The top ten clones hold 3% to 4% of a sample with about 130,000 clones, around 87% of them seen once. The sample was peripheral blood. V gene TRBV10-2 combines with J gene TRBJ2-1; weak D call: TRBD2 (5 bases). This sequence originates from a woman aged 55-69 years with acute or convalescent COVID-19. CDR3 region: CASRTQRVEQFF. The CDR3 region has the DNA TGCGCCAGCAGGACACAGAGGGTCGAGCAGTTCTTC.